Sequencing of this T cell receptor beta chain was carried out in a study of blood T cell repertoires in COVID-19. V lost 0 bases to trimming and J lost 4 bases; unmatched junction nucleotides: 7. The CDR3 length is 18 residues. In germline, CDR1 is MGHRA, CDR2 YSYEKL. As handled by the study authors: Quantification of nucleated cells was approximated via reference gene primer amplification. Measured with immunoSEQ multiplex PCR; TCRdb has only the in-frame clones, and not every one. V, J and clone size reflect that table, while D and trimming were determined from the DNA. This table holds over 20,000 clones, around 92% found once.

Sequencing was done on a sample of peripheral blood. The chain is built from TRBV4-1 and TRBJ2-1, with 12 bases lining up with TRBD2. The receptor's source is a man in his 70s with active COVID-19. In DNA, the CDR3 is TGCGCCAGCAGCCAAGATGCTAGCGGGGGGGCTCGGTACAATGAGCAGTTCTTC. Translating it yields CASSQDASGGARYNEQFF.